The clone carrying this TCR beta chain was observed a few times. Antigen unknown. One junction end disagrees with the germline gene, perhaps due to a read error. The sample's treatment: approximately 9-day PBMC culture with coronavirus spike peptide pools or control peptides (ViraFEST assay). TCRs were sequenced by ViraFEST after antigen-specific T cells had been expanded with peptide pools. This entry comes from a study of vaccination and CD4 T cells after COVID-19. Whole-study context: Post-vaccination samples were procured at a median of around 78 days following dose two (range 14 to 241). Culture controls were given either a CEFX pool, an HIV-1 Nef pool, or no peptide.

This CDR3 has 16 amino acids. Germline V lookup: CDR1 SSHAT, CDR2 FNYEAQ (reference sequence). The assay that was used to sequence DNA from cultured CD4+ T cells was the Oncomine TCR Beta short-read assay. TCRdb processed the PCR reads anew with MiXCR; each CDR3 protein has one entry. The sample has fewer than 20,000 distinct CDR3 sequences; 53% are singletons. This receptor was identified in a human donor who had recovered from COVID-19. The specimen was CD4+ T cells from blood, cultured in vitro, collected before SARS-CoV-2 vaccination. The V gene is TRBV7-7, the J gene TRBJ1-1; the D gene is possibly TRBD1 (5 bases). In DNA, the CDR3 is TGTGCTAGCAACACCCCAGTCGCGGACATGAACACTGAAGCTTTCTTT. Translated, it gives CASNTPVADMNTEAFF.